This T cell receptor beta chain originates from a study of vaccination and CD4 T cells after COVID-19. Study information: Overlapping peptides of the spike proteins of SARS-CoV-2, HCoV-NL63, HCoV-OC43 and HCoV-229E were used for cell stimulation.

The treatment is: roughly ten-day PBMC culture with coronavirus spike peptide pools or control peptides (ViraFEST assay). According to the study, CD4+ T cells from the unexposed donor were gathered ahead of the COVID-19 pandemic (2011-2018). Four cold-coronavirus spikes and SARS-CoV-2 S/N served to probe CD4+ T cells taken from unexposed donors, cells permitting. The Oncomine TCR Beta short-read assay was applied to DNA of cultured CD4+ T cells. TCRdb recomputed calls from the PCR reads with MiXCR, one row per CDR3 protein. The sample carries about 6,800 distinct CDR3 sequences, approximately 60% recorded once. This clonotype has just a few counts. Its target is not known. Material for sequencing was CD4+ T cells from blood, cultured in vitro. The sequence came from a human donor in good health.

The CDR3 region is CASSLGDRAGNQPQHF. The CDR3 nucleotides read TGTGCCAGCAGCTTGGGGGACAGGGCCGGCAATCAGCCCCAGCATTTT. The chain couples TRBV5-8 to TRBJ1-5; TRBD1 agrees at 9 bases. Germline CDR1 SGHTS, CDR2 YDEGEE. The CDR3 is made up of 16 amino acids. Trimming took 0 bases from V and 2 from J; bases not matched to a gene: 3.